This TCR beta chain was captured by sequencing in a study of T cell repertoires in cytomegalovirus infection. About the research overall: Signatures in public TCR beta sequences pointed to both CMV infection and matching HLA type.

Whole-study results and caveats: In two of eight donors, the top clonotype was HLA-C-restricted CMV-specific. There were carriers of CMV plus the relevant HLA, and cumulative public TCR beta family frequency identified them.

There are many counts of this clonotype. As yet, its antigen is unknown. TCRdb re-called the reads with MiXCR, one entry per CDR3 protein. The data contain about 490,000 distinct CDR3 sequences, about 25% of them singletons. Germline V lookup: CDR1 SEHNR, CDR2 FQNEAQ (reference sequence). V was clipped by 5 bases and J by 2 bases; unmatched bases: 5. The CDR3 runs to 15 residues. The V call is TRBV7-9, the J call TRBJ2-3; TRBD1 aligns across 9 bases. This TCR was sampled from a human donor in good health (CMV status not recorded). Some clones in this sample may be carry-over from other donors' samples. The material sequenced was PBMCs. The chain's CDR3 is CASSRQGVITDTQYF. CDR3 coding DNA: TGTGCCAGCAGCCGACAGGGGGTCATCACAGATACGCAGTATTTT.